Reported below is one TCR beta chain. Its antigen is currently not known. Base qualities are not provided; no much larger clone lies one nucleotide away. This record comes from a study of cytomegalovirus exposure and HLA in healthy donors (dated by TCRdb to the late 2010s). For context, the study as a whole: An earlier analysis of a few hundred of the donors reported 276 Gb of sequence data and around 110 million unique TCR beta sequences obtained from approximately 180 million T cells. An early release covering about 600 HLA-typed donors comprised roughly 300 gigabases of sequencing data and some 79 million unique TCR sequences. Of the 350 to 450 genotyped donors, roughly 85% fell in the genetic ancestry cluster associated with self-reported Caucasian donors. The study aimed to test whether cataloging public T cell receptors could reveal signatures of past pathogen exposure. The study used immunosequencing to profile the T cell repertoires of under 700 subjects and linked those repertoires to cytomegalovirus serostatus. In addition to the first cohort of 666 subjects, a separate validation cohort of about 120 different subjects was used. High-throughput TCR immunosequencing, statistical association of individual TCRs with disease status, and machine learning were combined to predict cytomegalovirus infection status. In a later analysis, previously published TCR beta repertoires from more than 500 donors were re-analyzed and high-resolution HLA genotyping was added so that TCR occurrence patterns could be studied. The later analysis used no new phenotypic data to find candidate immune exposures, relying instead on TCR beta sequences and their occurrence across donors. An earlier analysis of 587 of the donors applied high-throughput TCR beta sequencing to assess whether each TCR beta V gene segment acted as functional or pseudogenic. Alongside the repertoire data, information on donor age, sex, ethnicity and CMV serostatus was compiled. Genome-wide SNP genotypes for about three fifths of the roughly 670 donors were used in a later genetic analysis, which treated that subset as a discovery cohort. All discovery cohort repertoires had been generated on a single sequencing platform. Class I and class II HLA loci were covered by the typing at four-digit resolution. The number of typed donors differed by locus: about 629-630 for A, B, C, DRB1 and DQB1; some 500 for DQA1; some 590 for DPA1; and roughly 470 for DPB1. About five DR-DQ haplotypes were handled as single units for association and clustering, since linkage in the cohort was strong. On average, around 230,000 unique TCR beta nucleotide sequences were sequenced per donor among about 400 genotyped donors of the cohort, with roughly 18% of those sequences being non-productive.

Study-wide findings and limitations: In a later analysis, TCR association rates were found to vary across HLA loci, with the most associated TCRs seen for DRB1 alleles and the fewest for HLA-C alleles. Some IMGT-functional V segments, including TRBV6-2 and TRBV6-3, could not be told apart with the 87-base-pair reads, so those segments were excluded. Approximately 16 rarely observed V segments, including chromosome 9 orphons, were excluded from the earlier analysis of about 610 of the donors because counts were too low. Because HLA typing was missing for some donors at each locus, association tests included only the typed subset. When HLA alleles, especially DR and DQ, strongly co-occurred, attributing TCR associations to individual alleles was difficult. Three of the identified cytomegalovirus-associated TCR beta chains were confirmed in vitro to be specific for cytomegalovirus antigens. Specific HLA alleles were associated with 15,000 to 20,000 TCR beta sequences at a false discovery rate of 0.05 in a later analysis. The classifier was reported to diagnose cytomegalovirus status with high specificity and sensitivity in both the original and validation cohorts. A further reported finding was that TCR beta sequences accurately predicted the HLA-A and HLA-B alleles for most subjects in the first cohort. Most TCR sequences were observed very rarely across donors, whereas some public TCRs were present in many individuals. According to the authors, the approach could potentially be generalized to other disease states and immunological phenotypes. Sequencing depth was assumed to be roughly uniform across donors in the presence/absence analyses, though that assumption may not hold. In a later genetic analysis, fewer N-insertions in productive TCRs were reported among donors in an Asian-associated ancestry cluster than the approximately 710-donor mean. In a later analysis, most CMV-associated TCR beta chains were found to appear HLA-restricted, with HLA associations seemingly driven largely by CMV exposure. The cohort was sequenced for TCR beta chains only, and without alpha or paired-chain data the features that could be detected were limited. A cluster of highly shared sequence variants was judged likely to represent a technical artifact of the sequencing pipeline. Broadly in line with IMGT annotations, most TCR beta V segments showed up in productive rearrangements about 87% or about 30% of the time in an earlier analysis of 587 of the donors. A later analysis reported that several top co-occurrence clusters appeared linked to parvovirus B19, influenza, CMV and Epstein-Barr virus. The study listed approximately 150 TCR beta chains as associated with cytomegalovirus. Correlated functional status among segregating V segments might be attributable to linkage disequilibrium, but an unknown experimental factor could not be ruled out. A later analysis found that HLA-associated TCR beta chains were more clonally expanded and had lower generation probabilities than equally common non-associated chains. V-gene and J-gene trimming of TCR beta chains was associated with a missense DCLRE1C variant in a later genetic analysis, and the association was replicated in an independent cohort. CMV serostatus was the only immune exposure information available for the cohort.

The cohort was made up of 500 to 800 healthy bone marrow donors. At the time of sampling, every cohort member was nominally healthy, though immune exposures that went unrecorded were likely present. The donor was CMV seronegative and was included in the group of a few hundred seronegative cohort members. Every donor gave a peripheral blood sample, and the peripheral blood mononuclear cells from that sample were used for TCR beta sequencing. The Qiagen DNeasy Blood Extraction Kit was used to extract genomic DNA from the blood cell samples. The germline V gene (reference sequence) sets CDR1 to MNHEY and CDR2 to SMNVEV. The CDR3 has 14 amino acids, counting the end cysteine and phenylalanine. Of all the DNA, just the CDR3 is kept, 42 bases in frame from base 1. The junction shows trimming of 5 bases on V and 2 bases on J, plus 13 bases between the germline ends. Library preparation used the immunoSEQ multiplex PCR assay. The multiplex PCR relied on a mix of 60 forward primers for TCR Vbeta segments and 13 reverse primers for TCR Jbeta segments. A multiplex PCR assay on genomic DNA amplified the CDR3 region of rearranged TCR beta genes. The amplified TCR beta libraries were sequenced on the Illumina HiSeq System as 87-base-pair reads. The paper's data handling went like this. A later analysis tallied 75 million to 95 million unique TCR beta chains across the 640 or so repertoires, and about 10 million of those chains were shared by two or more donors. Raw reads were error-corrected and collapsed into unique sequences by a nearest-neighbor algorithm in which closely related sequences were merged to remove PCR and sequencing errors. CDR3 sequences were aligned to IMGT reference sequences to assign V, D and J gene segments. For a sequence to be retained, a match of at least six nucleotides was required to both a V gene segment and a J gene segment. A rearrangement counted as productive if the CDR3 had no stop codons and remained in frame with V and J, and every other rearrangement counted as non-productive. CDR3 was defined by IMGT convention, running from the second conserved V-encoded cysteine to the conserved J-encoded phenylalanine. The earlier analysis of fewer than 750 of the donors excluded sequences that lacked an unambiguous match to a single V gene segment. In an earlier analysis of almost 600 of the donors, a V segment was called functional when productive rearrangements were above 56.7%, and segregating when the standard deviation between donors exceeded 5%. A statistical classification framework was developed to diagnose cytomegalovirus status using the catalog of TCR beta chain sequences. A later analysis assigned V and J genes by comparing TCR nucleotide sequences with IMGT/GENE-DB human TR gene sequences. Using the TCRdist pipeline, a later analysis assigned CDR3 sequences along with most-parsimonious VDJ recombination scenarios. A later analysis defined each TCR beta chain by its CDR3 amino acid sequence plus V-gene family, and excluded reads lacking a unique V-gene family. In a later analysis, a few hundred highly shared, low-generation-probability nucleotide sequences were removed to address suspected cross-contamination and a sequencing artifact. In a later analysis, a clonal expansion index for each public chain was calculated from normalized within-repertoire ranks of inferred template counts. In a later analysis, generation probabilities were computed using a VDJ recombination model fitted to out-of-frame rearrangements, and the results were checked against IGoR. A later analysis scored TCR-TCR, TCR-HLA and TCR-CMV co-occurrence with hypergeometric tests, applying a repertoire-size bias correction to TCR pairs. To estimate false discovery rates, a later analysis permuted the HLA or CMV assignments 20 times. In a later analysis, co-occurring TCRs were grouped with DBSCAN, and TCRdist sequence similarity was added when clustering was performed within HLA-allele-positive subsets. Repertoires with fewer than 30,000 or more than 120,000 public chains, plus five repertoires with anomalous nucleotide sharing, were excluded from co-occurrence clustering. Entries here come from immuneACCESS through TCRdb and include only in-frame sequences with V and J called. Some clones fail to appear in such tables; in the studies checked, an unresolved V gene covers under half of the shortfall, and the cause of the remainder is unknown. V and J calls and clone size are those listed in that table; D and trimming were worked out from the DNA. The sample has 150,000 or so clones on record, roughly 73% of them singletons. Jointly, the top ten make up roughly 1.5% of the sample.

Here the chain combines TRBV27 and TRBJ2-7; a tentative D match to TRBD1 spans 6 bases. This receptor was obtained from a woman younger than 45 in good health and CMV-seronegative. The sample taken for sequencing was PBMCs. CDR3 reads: CASSRRRDTYEQYF. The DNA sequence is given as TGTGCCAGCAGTCGCCGCCGGGACACCTACGAGCAGTACTTC.